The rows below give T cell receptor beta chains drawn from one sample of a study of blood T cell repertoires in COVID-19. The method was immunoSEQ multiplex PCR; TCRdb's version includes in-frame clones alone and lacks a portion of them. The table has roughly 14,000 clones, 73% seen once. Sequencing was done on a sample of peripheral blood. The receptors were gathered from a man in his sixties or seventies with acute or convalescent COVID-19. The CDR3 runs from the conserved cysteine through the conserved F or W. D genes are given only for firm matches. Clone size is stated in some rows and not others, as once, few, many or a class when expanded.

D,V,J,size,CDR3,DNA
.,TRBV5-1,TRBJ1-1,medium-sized,CASSWTELNTEAFF,TGCGCCAGCAGCTGGACAGAATTGAACACTGAAGCTTTCTTT
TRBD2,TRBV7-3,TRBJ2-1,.,CASSSSGSPHNEQFF,TGTGCCAGCAGCAGCAGCGGGAGTCCCCACAATGAGCAGTTCTTC
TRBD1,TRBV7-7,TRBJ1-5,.,CASSFPKGDGVQGVSNQPQHF,TGTGCCAGCAGCTTCCCTAAAGGGGACGGGGTACAGGGGGTTAGCAATCAGCCCCAGCATTTT
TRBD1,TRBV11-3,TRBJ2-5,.,CASSPSQSTGAETQYF,TGTGCCAGCAGCCCGTCACAATCGACAGGGGCGGAGACCCAGTACTTC
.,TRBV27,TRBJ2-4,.,CASSLTGWGAKNIQYF,TGTGCCAGCAGTTTGACAGGCTGGGGGGCCAAAAACATTCAGTACTTC
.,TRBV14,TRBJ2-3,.,CASSQEGTSAKGDTQYF,TGTGCCAGCAGCCAAGAGGGGACTTCTGCGAAGGGCGATACGCAGTATTTT
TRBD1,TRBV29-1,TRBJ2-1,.,CSVESDRAISYNEQFF,TGCAGCGTTGAATCGGACAGGGCGATCTCCTACAATGAGCAGTTCTTC
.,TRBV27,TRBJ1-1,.,CASREGATEAFF,TGTGCCAGCAGGGAAGGGGCCACTGAAGCTTTCTTT
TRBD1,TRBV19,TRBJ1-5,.,CASSMGGQASNQPQHF,TGTGCCAGTAGTATGGGGGGACAGGCTAGCAATCAGCCCCAGCATTTT
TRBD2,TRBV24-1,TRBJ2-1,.,CATSDGLAGVYNEQFF,TGTGCCACCAGTGACGGACTAGCGGGAGTCTACAATGAGCAGTTCTTC
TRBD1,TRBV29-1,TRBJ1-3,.,CSVRDSGFGNTIYF,TGCAGCGTTCGGGACAGTGGGTTTGGAAACACCATATATTTT
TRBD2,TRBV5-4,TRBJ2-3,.,CASSTGGYTDTQYF,TGTGCCAGCAGCACGGGGGGTTACACAGATACGCAGTATTTT
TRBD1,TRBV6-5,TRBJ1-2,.,CASTGDRGIYGYTF,TGTGCCAGCACCGGGGACAGGGGAATATATGGCTACACCTTC
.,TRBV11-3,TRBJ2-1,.,CASSLLTESNEQFF,TGTGCCAGCAGCCTATTAACAGAATCCAATGAGCAGTTCTTC
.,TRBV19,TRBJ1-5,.,CASTAGRNQPQHF,TGTGCCAGTACCGCGGGGCGAAATCAGCCCCAGCATTTT
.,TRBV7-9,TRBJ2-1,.,CASSPLYPKLGSYNEQFF,TGTGCCAGCAGCCCCCTATATCCTAAGCTAGGATCCTACAATGAGCAGTTCTTC
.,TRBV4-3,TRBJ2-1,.,CASSQDRSGFHNEQFF,TGCGCCAGCAGCCAAGATCGGAGCGGGTTTCACAATGAGCAGTTCTTC
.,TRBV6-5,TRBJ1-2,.,CASSYSTGLGDFTF,TGTGCCAGCAGTTACAGTACAGGGCTCGGAGATTTCACCTTC
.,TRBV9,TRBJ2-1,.,CASSRRGRDYNEQFF,TGTGCCAGCAGCCGGAGGGGTCGCGACTACAATGAGCAGTTCTTC
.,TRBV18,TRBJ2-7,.,CASSPAYEQYF,TGTGCCAGCTCACCCGCCTACGAGCAGTACTTC
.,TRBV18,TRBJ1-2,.,CASSPLSDYGYTF,TGTGCCAGCTCACCACTCTCAGACTATGGCTACACCTTC
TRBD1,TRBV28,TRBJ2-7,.,CASSSSLDRGLSYEQYF,TGTGCCAGCAGTTCCTCTCTGGACAGGGGGCTCTCCTACGAGCAGTACTTC
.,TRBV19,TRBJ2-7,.,CASSPTGFEQYF,TGTGCCAGTAGTCCCACAGGGTTCGAGCAGTACTTC
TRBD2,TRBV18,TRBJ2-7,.,CASSPGTSGLVEQYF,TGTGCCAGCTCACCGGGGACTAGCGGACTCGTGGAGCAGTACTTC
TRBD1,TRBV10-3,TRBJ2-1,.,CAINGQGDWEQFF,TGTGCCATCAACGGACAGGGGGATTGGGAGCAGTTCTTC
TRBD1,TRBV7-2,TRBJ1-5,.,CASSRQGDQPQHF,TGTGCCAGCAGCCGACAGGGGGATCAGCCCCAGCATTTT
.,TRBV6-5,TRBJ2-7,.,CASSYSRRGEQYF,TGTGCCAGCAGTTACTCGAGGCGCGGCGAGCAGTACTTC